The clone carrying this T cell receptor beta chain showed up just a few times. The TCR library protocol attached unique molecular identifiers to the individual cDNA molecules. Each CDR3 protein is one row after TCRdb ran MiXCR on the 5' RACE reads. This sample has 60,000 or so distinct CDR3 sequences, with 7.5% to 9.5% found just once. These data are taken from a study of early T cells in non-severe SARS-CoV-2 infection. As for the study in general: From unsorted whole blood, bulk RNA was sequenced, and the chains remained unpaired.

The germline V and J ends were trimmed by 2 bases and 0 bases, with 14 bases remaining between them. CDR3 length: 17 amino acids. Per germline, CDR1 LNHDA and CDR2 SQIVND (reference sequence). The source was whole blood, collected at baseline. The chain is built from TRBV19 and TRBJ1-5; D ambiguous. The source of this sequence is an adult who was a healthcare worker with PCR-confirmed SARS-CoV-2 infection or an uninfected control (not recorded which). The CDR3 bases are TGTGCCAGTAGTATATCGGAAGGCCTTCTTAGCAATCAGCCCCAGCATTTT. Translated: CASSISEGLLSNQPQHF.